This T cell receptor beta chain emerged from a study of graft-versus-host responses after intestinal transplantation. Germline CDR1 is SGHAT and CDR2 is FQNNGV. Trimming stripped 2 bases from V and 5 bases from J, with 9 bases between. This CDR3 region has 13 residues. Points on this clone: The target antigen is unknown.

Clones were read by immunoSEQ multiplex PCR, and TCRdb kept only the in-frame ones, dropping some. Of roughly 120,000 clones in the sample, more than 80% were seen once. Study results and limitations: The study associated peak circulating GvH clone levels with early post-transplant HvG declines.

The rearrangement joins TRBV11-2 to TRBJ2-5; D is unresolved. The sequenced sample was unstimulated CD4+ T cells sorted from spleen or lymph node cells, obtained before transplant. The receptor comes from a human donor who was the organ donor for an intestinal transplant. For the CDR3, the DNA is TGTGCCAGCAGCTTAAGCGTCAGGGAGACCCAGTACTTC. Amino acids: CASSLSVRETQYF.